The clone carrying this T cell receptor (beta chain) was seen only once. It was with unique molecular identifiers that the TCRbeta library was prepared. Each CDR3 protein is one row after TCRdb ran MiXCR on the PCR reads. The sample comprises about 600,000 distinct CDR3 sequences, 10% to 13% of which are singletons, and approximately 4.1% rests with the top ten. This record belongs to a study of T-cell reconstitution after alpha-beta-depleted transplantation in children. Germline V gene lookup returns CDR1 MNHEY and CDR2 SMNVEV (reference sequence). There are 14 residues in the CDR3. V gave up 4 bases and J gave up 4 bases, with 13 bases separating them.

The sequence was collected from a human donor who donated a stem cell graft to a child with acute myeloid leukemia. The genes are TRBV27 and TRBJ2-5; D is unclear. Sequences were derived from PBMCs from the stem cell graft donor, sampled from the stem cell graft. Here the CDR3 DNA reads TGTGCCAGCAGTTCGAATACAGCCTTAGAGACCCAGTACTTC. This encodes CASSSNTALETQYF.